Described below is a single T cell receptor beta chain sequence and its context. Assay: immunoSEQ multiplex PCR; the TCRdb copy retains only in-frame clones and omits some. Seen here are fewer than 500,000 clones, around 90% observed once, and the top ten hold 0.7%. Participant ages covered roughly 18 to 89 years across 20 to 25 US areas. Each recovered donor of Cohort 3 presented with two negative PCRs, clearance, or symptom resolution. The sample belongs to a study of blood T cell repertoires in COVID-19. The CDR3 is 12 residues long. CDR1 is SNHLY, CDR2 FYNNEI, per germline. Trimming took 8 bases from V and 2 from J; bases not matched to a gene: 3.

V is TRBV2 and J is TRBJ2-7; 7 bases line up with TRBD1. This sequence was found in a woman between 18 and 30 years old who had recovered from COVID-19. The sample comprised PBMCs or T cells enriched from blood (not recorded which). The chain's CDR3 is CASDRVAYEQYF. CDR3 nucleotide sequence: TGTGCCAGCGACAGGGTGGCCTACGAGCAGTACTTC.